This T cell receptor (beta chain) was recovered during a study of regulatory T cells in long-lasting Graves disease. Construction of the TCR beta libraries employed iRepertoire HTBI primers in conjunction with Arm-PCR of CDR3 regions. Each CDR3 protein gets one entry after TCRdb re-called the multiplex PCR reads with MiXCR. The sample records 620,000 or so distinct CDR3 sequences, roughly 15% being singletons. Time point noted: newly diagnosed GD, antithyroid drugs for less than 3 months. Preparation of the TCR library used RNA extracted from PBMCs. This CDR3 has 12 amino acids. Trimming shortened V by 6 bases and J by 5 bases, and 11 bases separated the two germline ends. Germline CDR1 DFQATT, CDR2 SNEGSKA (reference sequence). This clonotype has a count of ten or more. The same data also contributed to another study, on T cells in Graves' hyperthyroidism and ophthalmopathy.

This clonotype was obtained from a woman in her 30s with Graves disease. The chain combines TRBV20-1 with TRBJ1-5; unclear D gene. The sequencing here drew on peripheral blood mononuclear cells (PBMCs), taken at new diagnosis, from a patient treated with antithyroid drugs. The CDR3 DNA is TGCAGTGCGACGAGGGATTATCAGCCCCAGCATTTT. Its translation is CSATRDYQPQHF.